A selection of T cell receptor beta chains follows, all from one sample in a study of OX40 agonist ivuxolimab in advanced cancers. Using immunoSEQ multiplex PCR, the repertoire was profiled, and TCRdb retains in-frame clones only, with some absent. This sample has some 82,000 clones, with 70% to 90% found just once. The input for sequencing was CD4+ or CD8+ T cells sorted from blood, taken in a trial of the OX40 agonist ivuxolimab. Receptors were obtained from an adult with an advanced solid tumor such as melanoma, head and neck, liver or kidney cancer. Each CDR3 is given with its conserved first and last residue. Each record gives: J gene, clone size, CDR3 length, D gene, V gene, CDR3 protein, CDR3 DNA. The D gene is left open where the match is weak. Size values are once, few and many counts, or a class for expanded clones, and some rows have none.

TRBJ1-1 | NA | 14 | NA | TRBV27 | CASSLTGRGTEAFF | TGTGCCAGCAGCCTCACTGGGCGGGGCACTGAAGCTTTCTTT
TRBJ2-2 | NA | 15 | NA | TRBV5-5 | CASSLGSTNTGELFF | TGTGCCAGCAGCTTAGGGTCCACGAACACCGGGGAGCTGTTTTTT
TRBJ1-1 | NA | 13 | NA | TRBV5-1 | CASSFTLNTEAFF | TGCGCCAGCAGCTTCACGTTGAACACTGAAGCTTTCTTT
TRBJ2-1 | NA | 13 | NA | TRBV7-2 | CASSLTSFNEQFF | TGTGCCAGCAGCTTAACTAGCTTCAATGAGCAGTTCTTC
TRBJ2-6 | NA | 16 | TRBD1 | TRBV18 | CASSYGQGSGANVLTF | TGTGCCAGCTCATACGGACAGGGCTCTGGGGCCAACGTCCTGACTTTC
TRBJ2-7 | NA | 12 | NA | TRBV11-3 | CASSLRQGTQYF | TGTGCCAGCAGCTTAAGGCAGGGGACGCAGTACTTC
TRBJ2-6 | NA | 16 | NA | TRBV4-2 | CASSQELASGANVLTF | TGTGCCAGCAGCCAAGAGCTGGCCTCTGGGGCCAACGTCCTGACTTTC
TRBJ2-2 | NA | 15 | NA | TRBV18 | CASSPGTADTGELFF | TGTGCCAGCTCACCGGGAACAGCCGACACCGGGGAGCTGTTTTTT
TRBJ2-5 | NA | 17 | TRBD2 | TRBV5-4 | CASSLGSSGRAQETQYF | TGTGCCAGCAGCTTGGGGTCTAGCGGGAGGGCCCAAGAGACCCAGTACTTC
TRBJ1-3 | NA | 16 | NA | TRBV13 | CASSLEGTGGRNTIYF | TGTGCCAGCAGCTTAGAAGGGACCGGGGGCCGAAACACCATATATTTT
TRBJ2-1 | NA | 13 | NA | TRBV29-1 | CSVPSFTYNEQFF | TGCAGCGTTCCCAGTTTCACCTACAATGAGCAGTTCTTC
TRBJ1-3 | NA | 14 | NA | TRBV7-2 | CASSLQGSGNTIYF | TGTGCCAGCAGCTTACAGGGCTCTGGAAACACCATATATTTT
TRBJ1-1 | NA | 15 | NA | TRBV9 | CASSVGGFINTEAFF | TGTGCCAGCAGCGTAGGCGGCTTTATCAACACTGAAGCTTTCTTT
TRBJ1-5 | NA | 12 | NA | TRBV7-2 | CASTKLDQPQHF | TGTGCCAGCACCAAGCTGGATCAGCCCCAGCATTTT
TRBJ2-1 | NA | 13 | NA | TRBV11-3 | CASSLGPNNEQFF | TGTGCCAGCAGCCTGGGGCCCAACAATGAGCAGTTCTTC
TRBJ2-1 | NA | 14 | NA | TRBV5-4 | CASSSLAPYNEQFF | TGTGCCAGCAGCTCGCTAGCGCCCTACAATGAGCAGTTCTTC
TRBJ1-2 | once | 15 | NA | TRBV28 | CASIFVGGTNYGYTF | TGTGCCAGCATTTTCGTAGGTGGGACAAACTATGGCTACACCTTC
TRBJ2-7 | few | 14 | NA | TRBV6-6 | CASSSLGHNYEQYF | TGTGCCAGCAGTTCGCTCGGACATAACTACGAGCAGTACTTC
TRBJ2-2 | NA | 17 | NA | TRBV9 | CASSVTLAVENTGELFF | TGTGCCAGCAGCGTAACACTAGCAGTGGAGAACACCGGGGAGCTGTTTTTT
TRBJ2-7 | NA | 17 | TRBD1 | TRBV30 | CAWSKNPRTGFSYEQYF | TGTGCCTGGAGCAAAAATCCGAGGACAGGATTCTCCTACGAGCAGTACTTC
TRBJ1-5 | NA | 15 | TRBD1 | TRBV30 | CAWSLGQGRDQPQHF | TGTGCCTGGAGCCTTGGACAGGGGAGAGATCAGCCCCAGCATTTT
TRBJ1-1 | NA | 13 | NA | TRBV6-6 | CASRSGEGTEAFF | TGTGCCAGCAGGTCAGGGGAGGGCACTGAAGCTTTCTTT
TRBJ2-5 | NA | 13 | TRBD1 | TRBV7-2 | CASTTQGVETQYF | TGTGCCAGCACCACCCAGGGGGTGGAGACCCAGTACTTC
TRBJ1-5 | NA | 13 | NA | TRBV6-5 | CASSLDANQPQHF | TGTGCCAGCAGTTTGGACGCCAATCAGCCCCAGCATTTT
TRBJ2-3 | NA | 16 | TRBD2 | TRBV13 | CASSLEGLARTDTQYF | TGTGCCAGCAGCTTAGAAGGACTAGCGCGCACAGATACGCAGTATTTT
TRBJ2-3 | NA | 16 | TRBD1 | TRBV7-9 | CASSRLGTGGTDTQYF | TGTGCCAGCAGCCGACTTGGGACAGGGGGCACAGATACGCAGTATTTT
TRBJ2-3 | NA | 16 | TRBD1 | TRBV5-1 | CASSSQGASSTDTQYF | TGCGCCAGCAGCTCGCAGGGGGCGAGTAGCACAGATACGCAGTATTTT
TRBJ2-1 | NA | 13 | NA | TRBV18 | CASSMGGHNEQFF | TGTGCCAGCTCAATGGGGGGACACAATGAGCAGTTCTTC
TRBJ1-1 | NA | 14 | NA | TRBV14 | CASSQDYKNTEAFF | TGTGCCAGCAGCCAAGATTATAAAAACACTGAAGCTTTCTTT